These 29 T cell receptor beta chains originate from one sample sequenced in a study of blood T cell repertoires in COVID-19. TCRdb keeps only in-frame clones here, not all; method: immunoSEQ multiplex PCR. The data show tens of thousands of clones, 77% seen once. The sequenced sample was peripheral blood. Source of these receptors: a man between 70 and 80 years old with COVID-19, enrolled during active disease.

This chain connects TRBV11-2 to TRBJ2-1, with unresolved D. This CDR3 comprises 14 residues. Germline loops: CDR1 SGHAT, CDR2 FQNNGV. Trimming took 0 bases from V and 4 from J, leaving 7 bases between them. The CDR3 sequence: CASSLDRSYNEQFF. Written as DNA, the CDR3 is TGTGCCAGCAGCTTAGATCGGTCGTACAATGAGCAGTTCTTC.

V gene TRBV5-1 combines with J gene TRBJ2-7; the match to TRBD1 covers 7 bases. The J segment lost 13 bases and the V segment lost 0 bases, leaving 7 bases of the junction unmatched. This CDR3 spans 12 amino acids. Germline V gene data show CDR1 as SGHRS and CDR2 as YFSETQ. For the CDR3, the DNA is TGCGCCAGCAGCTTGGCCGACAGGGTTTACTACTTC. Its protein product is CASSLADRVYYF.

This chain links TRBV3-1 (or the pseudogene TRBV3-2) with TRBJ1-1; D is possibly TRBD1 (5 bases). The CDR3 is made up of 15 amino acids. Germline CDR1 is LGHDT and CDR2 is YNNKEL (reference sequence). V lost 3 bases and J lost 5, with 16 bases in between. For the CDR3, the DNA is TGTGCCAGCAGCCAGGGACCCGGACGGGGGACTGAAGCTTTCTTT. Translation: CASSQGPGRGTEAFF.

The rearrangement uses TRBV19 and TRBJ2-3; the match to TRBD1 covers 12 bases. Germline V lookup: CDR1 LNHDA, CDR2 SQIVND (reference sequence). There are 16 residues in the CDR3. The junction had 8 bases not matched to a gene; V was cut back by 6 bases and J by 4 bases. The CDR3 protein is CASSFGTGGRADTQYF. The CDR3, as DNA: TGTGCCAGTAGCTTCGGGACAGGGGGCCGGGCAGATACGCAGTATTTT. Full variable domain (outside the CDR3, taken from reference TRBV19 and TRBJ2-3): DGGITQSPKYLFRKEGQNVTLSCEQNLNHDAMYWYRQDPGQGLRLIYYSQIVNDFQKGDIAEGYSVSREKKESFPLTVTSAQKNPTAFYLCASSFGTGGRADTQYFGPGTRLTVL.

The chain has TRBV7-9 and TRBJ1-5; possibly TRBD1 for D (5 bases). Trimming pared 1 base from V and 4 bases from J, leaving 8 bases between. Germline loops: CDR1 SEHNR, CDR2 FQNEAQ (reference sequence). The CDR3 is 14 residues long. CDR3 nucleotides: TGTGCCAGCAGCTTAGGTCAGGGTAATCAGCCCCAGCATTTT. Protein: CASSLGQGNQPQHF.

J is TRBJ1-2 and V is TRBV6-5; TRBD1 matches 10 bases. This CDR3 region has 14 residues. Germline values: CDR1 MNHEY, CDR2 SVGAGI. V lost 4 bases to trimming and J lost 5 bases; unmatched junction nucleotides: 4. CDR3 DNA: TGTGCCAGCAGTTTCCGGGACAGGGGATATGGCTACACCTTC. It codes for CASSFRDRGYGYTF.

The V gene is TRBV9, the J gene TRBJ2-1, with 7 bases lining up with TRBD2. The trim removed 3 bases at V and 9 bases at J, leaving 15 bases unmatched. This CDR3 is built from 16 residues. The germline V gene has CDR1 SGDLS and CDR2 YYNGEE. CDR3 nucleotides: TGTGCCAGCAGCGCCCCCGGCGGGGCGGGAGCAGGTGAGCAGTTCTTC. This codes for CASSAPGGAGAGEQFF.

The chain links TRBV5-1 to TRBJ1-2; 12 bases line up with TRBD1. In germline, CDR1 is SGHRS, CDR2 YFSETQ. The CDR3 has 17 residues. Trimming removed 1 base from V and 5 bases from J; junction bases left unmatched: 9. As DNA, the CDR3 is TGCGCCAGCAGCTTGAGTCCCCGGGACAGGGGGCTATATGGCTACACCTTC. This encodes CASSLSPRDRGLYGYTF.

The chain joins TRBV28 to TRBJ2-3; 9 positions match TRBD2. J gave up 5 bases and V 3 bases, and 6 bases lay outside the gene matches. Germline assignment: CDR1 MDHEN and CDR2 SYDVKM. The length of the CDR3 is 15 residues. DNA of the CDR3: TGTGCCAGCAGTTTGGCGGGAGGGCCTGGAGATACGCAGTATTTT. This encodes CASSLAGGPGDTQYF.

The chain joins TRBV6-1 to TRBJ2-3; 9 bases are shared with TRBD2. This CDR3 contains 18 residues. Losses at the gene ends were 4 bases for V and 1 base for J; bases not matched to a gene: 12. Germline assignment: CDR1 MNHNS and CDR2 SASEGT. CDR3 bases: TGTGCCAGCAGTGCAAATGGGATACTAGCGGGTGGCACAGATACGCAGTATTTT. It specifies CASSANGILAGGTDTQYF.

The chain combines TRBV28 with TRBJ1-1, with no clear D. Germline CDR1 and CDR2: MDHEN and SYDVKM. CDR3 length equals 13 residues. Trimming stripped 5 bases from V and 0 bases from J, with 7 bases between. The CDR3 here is CASSPTVNTEAFF. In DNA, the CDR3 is TGTGCCAGCAGTCCTACAGTGAACACTGAAGCTTTCTTT.

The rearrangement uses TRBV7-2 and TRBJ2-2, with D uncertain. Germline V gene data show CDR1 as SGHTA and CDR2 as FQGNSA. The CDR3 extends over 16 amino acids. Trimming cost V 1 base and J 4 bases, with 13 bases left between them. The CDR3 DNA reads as TGTGCCAGCAGCTTAGTGGGTAGACTCAGCACCGGGGAGCTGTTTTTT. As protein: CASSLVGRLSTGELFF.

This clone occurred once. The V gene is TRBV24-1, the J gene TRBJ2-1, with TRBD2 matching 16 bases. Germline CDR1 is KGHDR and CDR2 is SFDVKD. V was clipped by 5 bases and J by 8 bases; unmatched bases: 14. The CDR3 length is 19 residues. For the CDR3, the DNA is TGTGCCACCAGTGCCCGGGCGGTAGGGACTAGCGGGAGGGTATATGAGCAGTTCTTC. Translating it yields CATSARAVGTSGRVYEQFF.

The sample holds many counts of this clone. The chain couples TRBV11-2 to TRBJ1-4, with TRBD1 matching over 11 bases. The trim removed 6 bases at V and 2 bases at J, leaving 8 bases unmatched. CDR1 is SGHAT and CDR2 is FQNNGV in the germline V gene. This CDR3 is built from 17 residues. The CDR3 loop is CASRSIRDRGTNEKLFF. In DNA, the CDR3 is TGTGCCAGCAGATCAATCCGGGACAGGGGGACTAATGAAAAACTGTTTTTT.

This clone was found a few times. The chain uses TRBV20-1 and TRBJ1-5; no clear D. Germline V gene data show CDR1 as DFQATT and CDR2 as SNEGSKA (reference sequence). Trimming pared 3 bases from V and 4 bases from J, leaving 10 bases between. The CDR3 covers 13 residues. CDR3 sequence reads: CSASPGGNQPQHF. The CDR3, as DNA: TGCAGTGCTAGTCCTGGCGGGAATCAGCCCCAGCATTTT.

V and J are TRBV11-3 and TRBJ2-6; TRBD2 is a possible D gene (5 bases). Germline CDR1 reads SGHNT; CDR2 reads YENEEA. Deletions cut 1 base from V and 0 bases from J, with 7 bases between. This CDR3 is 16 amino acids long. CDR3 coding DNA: TGTGCCAGCAGCTTAGGACGGGGCTCTGGGGCCAACGTCCTGACTTTC. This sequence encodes CASSLGRGSGANVLTF. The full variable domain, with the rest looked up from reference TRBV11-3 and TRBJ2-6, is EAGVVQSPRYKIIEKKQPVAFWCNPISGHNTLYWYLQNLGQGPELLIRYENEEAVDDSQLPKDRFSAERLKGVDSTLKIQPAELGDSAVYLCASSLGRGSGANVLTFGAGSRLTVL.

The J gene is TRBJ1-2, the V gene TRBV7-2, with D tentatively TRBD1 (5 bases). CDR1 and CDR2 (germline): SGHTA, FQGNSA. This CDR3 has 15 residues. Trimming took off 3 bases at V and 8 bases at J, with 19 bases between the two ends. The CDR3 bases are TGTGCCAGCAGCTTCGGGGCGGGGGTCACCCCAGGCTACACCTTC. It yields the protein CASSFGAGVTPGYTF.

The CDR3 bases are TGTGCCATCAGTGAGAATTCGGGATGGACGCAGTATTTT. Amino acid sequence: CAISENSGWTQYF. The V call is TRBV10-3, the J call TRBJ2-3; TRBD2 might be the D (5 bases). Trimming pared 2 bases from V and 9 bases from J, leaving 12 bases between. This CDR3 has 13 residues. Germline CDR1 reads ENHRY; CDR2 reads SYGVKD.

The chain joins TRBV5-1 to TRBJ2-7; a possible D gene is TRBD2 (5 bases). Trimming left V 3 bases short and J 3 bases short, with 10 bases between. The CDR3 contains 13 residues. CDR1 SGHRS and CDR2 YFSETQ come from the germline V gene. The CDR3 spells CASSSTIHYEQYF. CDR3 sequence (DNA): TGCGCCAGCAGCTCGACTATACACTACGAGCAGTACTTC. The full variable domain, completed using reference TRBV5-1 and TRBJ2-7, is KAGVTQTPRYLIKTRGQQVTLSCSPISGHRSVSWYQQTPGQGLQFLFEYFSETQRNKGNFPGRFSGRQFSNSRSEMNVSTLELGDSALYLCASSSTIHYEQYFGPGTRLTVT.

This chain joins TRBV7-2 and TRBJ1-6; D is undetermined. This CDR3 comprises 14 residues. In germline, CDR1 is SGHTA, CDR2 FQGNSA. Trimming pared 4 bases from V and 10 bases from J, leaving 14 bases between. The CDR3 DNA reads TGTGCCAGCAGCTCAAGTGGGTGGGAGTCACCCCTCCACTTT. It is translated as CASSSSGWESPLHF.

CDR3 loop: CASSWSFGSLNNEQFF. CDR3 sequence (DNA): TGTGCCAGCAGTTGGTCTTTCGGGAGTCTCAACAATGAGCAGTTCTTC. V usage is TRBV6-2 or TRBV6-3 and J usage is TRBJ2-1, with D maybe TRBD2 (6 bases). The CDR3 covers 16 residues. Between the trimmed V and J ends, which lost 4 bases and 5 bases, there was a span of 18 bases. Germline values: CDR1 MNHEY, CDR2 SVGEGT.

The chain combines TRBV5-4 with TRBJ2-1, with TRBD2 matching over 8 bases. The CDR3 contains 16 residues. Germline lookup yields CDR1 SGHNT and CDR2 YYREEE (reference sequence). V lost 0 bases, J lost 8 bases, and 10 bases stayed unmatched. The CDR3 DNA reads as TGTGCCAGCAGCTTGGTGGGGAGCGGGAGTGTCGATGAGCAGTTCTTC. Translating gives CASSLVGSGSVDEQFF.

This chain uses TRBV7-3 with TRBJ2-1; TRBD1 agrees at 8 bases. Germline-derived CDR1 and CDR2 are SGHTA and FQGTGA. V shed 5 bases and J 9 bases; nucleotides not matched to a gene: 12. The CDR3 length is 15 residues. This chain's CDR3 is CASSPTDRVGFEQFF. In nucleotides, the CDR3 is TGTGCCAGCAGCCCGACGGACAGGGTGGGTTTTGAGCAGTTCTTC. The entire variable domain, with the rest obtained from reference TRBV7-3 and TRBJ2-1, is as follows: GAGVSQTPSNKVTEKGKYVELRCDPISGHTALYWYRQSLGQGPEFLIYFQGTGAADDSGLPNDRFFAVRPEGSVSTLKIQRTERGDSAVYLCASSPTDRVGFEQFFGPGTRLTVL.

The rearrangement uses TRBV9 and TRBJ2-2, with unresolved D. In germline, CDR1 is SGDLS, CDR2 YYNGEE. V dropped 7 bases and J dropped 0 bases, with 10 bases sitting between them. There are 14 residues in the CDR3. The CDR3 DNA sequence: TGTGCCAGCTCCGGAGCACCGAACACCGGGGAGCTGTTTTTT. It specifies CASSGAPNTGELFF. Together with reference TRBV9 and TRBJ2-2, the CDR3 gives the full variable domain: DSGVTQTPKHLITATGQRVTLRCSPRSGDLSVYWYQQSLDQGLQFLIQYYNGEERAKGNILERFSAQQFPDLHSELNLSSLELGDSALYFCASSGAPNTGELFFGEGSRLTVL.

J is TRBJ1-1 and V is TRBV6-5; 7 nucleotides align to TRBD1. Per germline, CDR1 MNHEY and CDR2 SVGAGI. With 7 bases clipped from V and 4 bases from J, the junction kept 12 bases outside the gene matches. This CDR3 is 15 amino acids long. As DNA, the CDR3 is TGTGCCAGCACTACCGACAGGGCCAGCTTCACTGAAGCTTTCTTT. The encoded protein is CASTTDRASFTEAFF.

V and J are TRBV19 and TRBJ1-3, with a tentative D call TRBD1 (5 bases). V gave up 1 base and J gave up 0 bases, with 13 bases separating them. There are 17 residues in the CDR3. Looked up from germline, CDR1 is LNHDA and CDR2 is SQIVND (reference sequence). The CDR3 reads CASSIVKTGRSGNTIYF. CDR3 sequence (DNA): TGTGCCAGTAGTATAGTAAAAACAGGACGCTCTGGAAACACCATATATTTT.

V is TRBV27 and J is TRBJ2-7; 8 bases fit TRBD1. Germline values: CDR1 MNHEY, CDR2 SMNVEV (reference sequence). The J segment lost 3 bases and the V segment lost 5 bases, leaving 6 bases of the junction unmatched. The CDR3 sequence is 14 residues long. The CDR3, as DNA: TGTGCCAGCAGTACTGACAGGGGCAGCTACGAGCAGTACTTC. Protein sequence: CASSTDRGSYEQYF.

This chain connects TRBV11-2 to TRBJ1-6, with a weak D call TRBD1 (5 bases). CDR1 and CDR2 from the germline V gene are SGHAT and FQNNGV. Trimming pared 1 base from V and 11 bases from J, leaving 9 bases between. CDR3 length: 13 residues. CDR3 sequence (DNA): TGTGCCAGCAGCTTAGCGCCCAGGGCACCCCTCCACTTT. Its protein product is CASSLAPRAPLHF.

The CDR3 reads CASSQEPRGQYSNQPQHF. In DNA form, the CDR3 reads TGTGCCAGCAGCCAAGAACCCAGGGGACAATACAGCAATCAGCCCCAGCATTTT. This sequence joins TRBV4-2 and TRBJ1-5, with D perhaps matching TRBD1 (6 bases). CDR1 LGHNA and CDR2 YNFKEQ come from the germline V gene. Trimming took off 0 bases at V and 1 base at J, with 16 bases between the two ends. The CDR3 has 18 amino acids.